The T cell receptor beta chain described here comes from a study of control samples from healthy donors and cancer patients. TCRdb's table, derived via immunoSEQ multiplex PCR, lists solely in-frame clones and lacks some. The sample has 90,000 to 110,000 clones, 83% seen once; the top ten hold roughly 13%. The CDR3 loop spans 13 amino acids. Germline-derived CDR1 and CDR2 are LNHDA and SQIVND (reference sequence). V dropped 6 bases and J dropped 8; count of bases not matched to a gene: 6. The sample taken for sequencing was blood. The sequence was collected from a woman aged 45 to 65 in good health. The chain employs TRBV19 and TRBJ1-4, with 7 bases that match TRBD1. This CDR3 is CASREGAPEKLFF. Here the CDR3 DNA reads TGTGCCAGTAGGGAGGGGGCGCCCGAAAAACTGTTTTTT.